This TCR beta chain was obtained from a study of T cell repertoires and Cas9 in healthy adults. Turning to the study itself: SpCas9-reactive CD4 and CD8 T cells were characterized for potency, cytotoxicity and lineage. Study-level findings and limits: Reportedly, SpCas9-reactive effector T cell proliferation and function were mitigated by SpCas9-reactive Tregs in vitro.

The data were produced by immunoSEQ multiplex PCR, yet TCRdb's version contains in-frame clones alone and is incomplete. The sample records about 22,000 clones, 92% being singletons. The CDR3 covers 16 residues. V lost 4 bases and J lost 5; bases outside the gene matches: 13. Germline V gene lookup returns CDR1 LGHNA and CDR2 YSLEER. This clone occurred a few times. Antigen specificity is unknown. The chain carries TRBV4-3 and TRBJ2-5; TRBD1 agrees at 7 bases. The sequencing sample was made of CD4+ effector T cells (CD127+, CD25-, CD137-, CD154-) from PBMCs; culture status not recorded. The sequence came from a human donor in good health. CDR3 protein: CASSPLRGQGPETQYF. The CDR3 DNA sequence: TGCGCCAGCAGCCCCCTTAGGGGGCAGGGTCCGGAGACCCAGTACTTC.